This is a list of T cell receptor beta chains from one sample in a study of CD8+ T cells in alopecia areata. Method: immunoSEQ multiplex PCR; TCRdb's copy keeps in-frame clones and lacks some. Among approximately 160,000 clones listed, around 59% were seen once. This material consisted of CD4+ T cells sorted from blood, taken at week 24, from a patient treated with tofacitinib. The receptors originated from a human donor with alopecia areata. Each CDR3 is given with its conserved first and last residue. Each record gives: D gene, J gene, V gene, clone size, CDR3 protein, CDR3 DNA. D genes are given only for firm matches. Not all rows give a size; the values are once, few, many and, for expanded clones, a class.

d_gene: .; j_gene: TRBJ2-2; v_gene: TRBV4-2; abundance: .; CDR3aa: CASSLTEGRSAGELFF; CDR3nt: TGTGCCAGCAGCCTTACGGAGGGGCGGAGTGCCGGGGAGCTGTTTTTT
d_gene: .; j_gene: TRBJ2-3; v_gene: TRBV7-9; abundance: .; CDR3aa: CASSLVPDYYFTDTQYF; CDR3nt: TGTGCCAGCAGCTTAGTGCCGGACTACTACTTCACAGATACGCAGTATTTT
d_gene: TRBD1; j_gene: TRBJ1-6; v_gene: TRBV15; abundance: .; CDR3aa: CATSRAGQSNSPLHF; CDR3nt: TGTGCCACCAGCAGAGCGGGACAGAGTAATTCACCCCTCCACTTT
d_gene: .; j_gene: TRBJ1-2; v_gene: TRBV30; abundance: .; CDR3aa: CAWSRRALGDGYTF; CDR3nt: TGTGCCTGGAGTAGACGAGCGCTGGGGGACGGCTACACCTTC
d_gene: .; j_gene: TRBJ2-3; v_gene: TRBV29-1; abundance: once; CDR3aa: CSVGRERTQYF; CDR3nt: TGCAGCGTTGGTAGGGAGCGGACGCAGTATTTT
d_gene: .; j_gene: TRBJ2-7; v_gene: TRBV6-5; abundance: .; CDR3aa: CASSSTASSYEQYF; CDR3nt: TGTGCCAGCAGTTCGACAGCGTCCTCCTACGAGCAGTACTTC
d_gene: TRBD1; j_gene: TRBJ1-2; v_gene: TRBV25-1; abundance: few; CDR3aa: CASSELAGQVGTF; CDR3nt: TGTGCCAGCAGTGAATTAGCGGGACAGGTCGGAACCTTC
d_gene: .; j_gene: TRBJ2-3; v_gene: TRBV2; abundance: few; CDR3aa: CASIREQGTDTQYF; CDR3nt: TGTGCCAGCATTAGGGAGCAGGGCACAGATACGCAGTATTTT
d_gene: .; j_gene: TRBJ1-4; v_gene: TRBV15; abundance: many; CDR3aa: CATSRPLEKLFF; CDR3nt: TGTGCCACCAGCAGACCACTTGAAAAACTGTTTTTT
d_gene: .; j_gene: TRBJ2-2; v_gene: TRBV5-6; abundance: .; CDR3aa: CASSPRLRRVNTGELFF; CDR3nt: TGTGCCAGCAGCCCAAGACTTAGACGGGTAAACACCGGGGAGCTGTTTTTT
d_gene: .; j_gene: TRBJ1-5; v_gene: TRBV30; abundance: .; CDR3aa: CAWSRGADQPQHF; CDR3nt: TGTGCCTGGAGTAGGGGGGCAGATCAGCCCCAGCATTTT
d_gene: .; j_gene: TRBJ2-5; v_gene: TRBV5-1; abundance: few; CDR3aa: CASSLEEETQYF; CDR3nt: TGCGCCAGCAGCTTGGAAGAAGAGACCCAGTACTTC
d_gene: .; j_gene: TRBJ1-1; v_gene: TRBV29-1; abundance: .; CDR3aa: CSASGRMNTEAFF; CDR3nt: TGCAGCGCCTCGGGGCGGATGAACACTGAAGCTTTCTTT
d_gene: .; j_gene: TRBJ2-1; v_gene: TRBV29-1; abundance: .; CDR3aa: CSARTPSSYNEQFF; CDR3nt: TGCAGCGCTAGGACTCCCAGCTCCTACAATGAGCAGTTCTTC
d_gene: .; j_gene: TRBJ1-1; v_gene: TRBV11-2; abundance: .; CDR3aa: CASSPTRTTENTEAFF; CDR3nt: TGTGCCAGCAGCCCAACGAGAACGACGGAGAACACTGAAGCTTTCTTT
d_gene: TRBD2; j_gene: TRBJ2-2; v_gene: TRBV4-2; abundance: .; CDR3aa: CASSQWRGANTGELFF; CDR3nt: TGTGCCAGCAGCCAATGGCGGGGGGCGAACACCGGGGAGCTGTTTTTT
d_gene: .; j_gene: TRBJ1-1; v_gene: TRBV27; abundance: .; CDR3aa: CASSLERNTEAFF; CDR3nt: TGTGCCAGCAGTTTGGAAAGGAACACTGAAGCTTTCTTT
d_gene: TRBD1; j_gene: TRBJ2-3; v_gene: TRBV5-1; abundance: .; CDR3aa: CASGIQGSLTDTQYF; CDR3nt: TGCGCCAGCGGCATACAGGGGAGCCTCACAGATACGCAGTATTTT
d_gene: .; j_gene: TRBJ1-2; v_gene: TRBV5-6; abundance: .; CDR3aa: CASSALGANYGYTF; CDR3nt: TGTGCCAGCAGCGCACTCGGGGCTAACTATGGCTACACCTTC
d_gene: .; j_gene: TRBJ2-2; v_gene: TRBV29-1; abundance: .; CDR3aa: CSASGTGELFF; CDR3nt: TGCAGCGCCAGTGGAACCGGGGAGCTGTTTTTT
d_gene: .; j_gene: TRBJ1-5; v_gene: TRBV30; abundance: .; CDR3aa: CAWSVGGFQPQHF; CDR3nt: TGTGCCTGGAGTGTAGGGGGGTTCCAGCCCCAGCATTTT
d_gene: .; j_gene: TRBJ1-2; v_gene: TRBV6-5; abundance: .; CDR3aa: CASRRGQGYTF; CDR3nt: TGTGCCAGCAGACGGGGTCAAGGCTACACCTTC
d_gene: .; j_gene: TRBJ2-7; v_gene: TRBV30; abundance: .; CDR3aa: CAWSVPGNEQYF; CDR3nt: TGTGCCTGGAGTGTGCCAGGGAACGAGCAGTACTTC
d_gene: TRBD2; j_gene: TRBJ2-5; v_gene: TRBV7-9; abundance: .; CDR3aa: CASTYPGLGLAWKETQYF; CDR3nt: TGTGCCAGCACCTACCCCGGACTGGGACTAGCGTGGAAAGAGACCCAGTACTTC
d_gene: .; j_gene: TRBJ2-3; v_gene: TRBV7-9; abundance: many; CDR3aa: CASSLGEITQYF; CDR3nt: TGTGCCAGCAGCTTAGGGGAAATTACGCAGTATTTT
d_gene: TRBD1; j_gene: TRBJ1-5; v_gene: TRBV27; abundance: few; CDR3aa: CASSLGTGGNQPQHF; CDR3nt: TGTGCCAGCAGTTTAGGGACAGGGGGTAATCAGCCCCAGCATTTT
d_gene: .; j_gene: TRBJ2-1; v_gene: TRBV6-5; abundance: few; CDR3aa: CASSYGQSWGDEQFF; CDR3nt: TGTGCCAGCAGTTACGGACAGTCCTGGGGCGATGAGCAGTTCTTC
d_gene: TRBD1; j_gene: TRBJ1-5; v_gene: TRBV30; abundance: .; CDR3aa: CAWNGQGNSLPQHF; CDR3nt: TGTGCCTGGAACGGACAGGGAAACAGTCTGCCCCAGCATTTT
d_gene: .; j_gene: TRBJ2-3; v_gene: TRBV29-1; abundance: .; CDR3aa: CSANTRGADTQYF; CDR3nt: TGCAGCGCCAATACTAGGGGGGCAGATACGCAGTATTTT
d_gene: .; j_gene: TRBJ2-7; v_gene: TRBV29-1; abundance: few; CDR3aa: CSVALLGPYEQYF; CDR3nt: TGCAGCGTGGCCCTCCTGGGTCCCTACGAGCAGTACTTC
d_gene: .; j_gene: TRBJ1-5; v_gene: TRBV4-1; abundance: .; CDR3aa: CASSQETGVAGSNQPQHF; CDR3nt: TGCGCCAGCAGCCAAGAAACTGGGGTGGCTGGGTCTAATCAGCCCCAGCATTTT
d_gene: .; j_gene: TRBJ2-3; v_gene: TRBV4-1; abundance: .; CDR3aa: CASSQAGGQRFTDTQYF; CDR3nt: TGCGCCAGCAGCCAAGCGGGGGGACAGAGATTCACAGATACGCAGTATTTT
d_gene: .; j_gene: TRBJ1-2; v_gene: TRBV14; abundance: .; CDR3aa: CASSYHGARGYTF; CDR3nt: TGTGCCAGCAGCTACCACGGGGCTCGGGGCTACACCTTC
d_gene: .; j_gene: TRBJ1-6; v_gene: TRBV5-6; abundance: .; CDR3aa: CASSGEAGRDSPLHF; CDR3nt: TGTGCCAGCAGCGGGGAGGCAGGGAGAGATTCACCCCTCCACTTT
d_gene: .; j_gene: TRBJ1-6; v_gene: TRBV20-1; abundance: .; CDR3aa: CSANPGTADYF; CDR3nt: TGCAGTGCGAATCCCGGGACGGCCGATTACTTT
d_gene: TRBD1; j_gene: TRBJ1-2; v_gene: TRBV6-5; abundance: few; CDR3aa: CASSSRVKDRDGYTF; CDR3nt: TGTGCCAGCAGTTCCCGGGTTAAGGACAGGGACGGCTACACCTTC
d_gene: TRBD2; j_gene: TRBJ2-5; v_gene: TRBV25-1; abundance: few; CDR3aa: CASRLAGGPETQYF; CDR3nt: TGTGCCAGCAGACTAGCGGGGGGGCCAGAGACCCAGTACTTC
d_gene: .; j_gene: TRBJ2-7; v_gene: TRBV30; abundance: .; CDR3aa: CAWSKAYEQYF; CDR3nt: TGTGCCTGGAGCAAGGCCTACGAGCAGTACTTC
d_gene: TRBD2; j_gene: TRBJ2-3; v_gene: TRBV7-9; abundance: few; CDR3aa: CASSLGLAGNTDTQYF; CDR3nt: TGTGCCAGCAGCCTCGGACTAGCGGGGAACACAGATACGCAGTATTTT
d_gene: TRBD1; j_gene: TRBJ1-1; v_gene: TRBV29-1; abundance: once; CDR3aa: CSVEGQGSGTEAFF; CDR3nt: TGCAGCGTTGAGGGACAGGGGAGTGGCACTGAAGCTTTCTTT
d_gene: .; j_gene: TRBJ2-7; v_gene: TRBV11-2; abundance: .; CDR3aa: CASSLDTARTYEQYF; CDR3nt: TGTGCCAGCAGCTTAGATACGGCCAGAACCTACGAGCAGTACTTC
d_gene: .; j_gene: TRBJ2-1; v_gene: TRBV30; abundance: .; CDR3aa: CAWAGLNNEQFF; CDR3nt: TGTGCCTGGGCTGGGTTAAACAATGAGCAGTTCTTC
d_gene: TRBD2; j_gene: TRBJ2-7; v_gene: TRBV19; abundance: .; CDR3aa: CASTLRSGGSYEQYF; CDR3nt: TGTGCCAGTACCCTCCGGAGCGGGGGTTCCTACGAGCAGTACTTC
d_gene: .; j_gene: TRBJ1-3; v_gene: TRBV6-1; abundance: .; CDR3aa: CASSESSGASGNTIYF; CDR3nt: TGTGCCAGCAGTGAAAGTTCAGGGGCCTCTGGAAACACCATATATTTT
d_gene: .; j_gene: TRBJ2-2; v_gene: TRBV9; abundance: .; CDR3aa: CASSVRGSNTGELFF; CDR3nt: TGTGCCAGCAGCGTACGAGGGAGTAACACCGGGGAGCTGTTTTTT
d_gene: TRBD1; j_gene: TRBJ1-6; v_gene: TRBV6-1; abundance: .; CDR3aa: CATDPQGRYSPLHF; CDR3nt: TGTGCCACCGACCCACAGGGGAGATATTCACCCCTCCACTTT
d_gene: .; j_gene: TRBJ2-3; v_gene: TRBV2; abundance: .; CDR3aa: CASRAGGGTQYF; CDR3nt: TGTGCCAGCAGGGCCGGGGGAGGTACGCAGTATTTT
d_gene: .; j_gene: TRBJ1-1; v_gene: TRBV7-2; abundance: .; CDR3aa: CASSSPTGKAFF; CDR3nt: TGTGCCAGCAGCTCCCCGACAGGTAAAGCTTTCTTT
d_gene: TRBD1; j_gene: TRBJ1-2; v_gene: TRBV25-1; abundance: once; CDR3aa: CASSGTGGHYGYTF; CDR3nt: TGTGCCAGCAGCGGGACAGGGGGCCACTATGGCTACACCTTC
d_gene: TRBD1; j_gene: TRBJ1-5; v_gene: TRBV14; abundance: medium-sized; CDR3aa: CASSQGAGSNQPQHF; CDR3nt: TGTGCCAGCAGTCAGGGGGCTGGGAGCAATCAGCCCCAGCATTTT
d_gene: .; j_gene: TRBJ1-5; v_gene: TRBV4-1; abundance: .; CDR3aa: CASSQVGGRAGNQPQHF; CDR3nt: TGCGCCAGCAGCCAAGTAGGCGGAAGAGCCGGCAATCAGCCCCAGCATTTT
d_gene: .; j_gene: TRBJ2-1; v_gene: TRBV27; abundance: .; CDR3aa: CASSLEDRYEQFF; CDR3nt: TGTGCCAGCAGTTTGGAGGACCGGTATGAGCAGTTCTTC
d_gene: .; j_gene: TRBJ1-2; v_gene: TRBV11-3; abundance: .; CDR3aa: CASSLDPSAYYGYTF; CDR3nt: TGTGCCAGCAGCTTAGATCCATCAGCCTACTATGGCTACACCTTC
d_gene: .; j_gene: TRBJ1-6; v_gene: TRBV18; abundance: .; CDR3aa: CASSPGTAEGNSPLHF; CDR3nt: TGTGCCAGCTCACCCGGGACGGCGGAGGGTAATTCACCCCTCCACTTT
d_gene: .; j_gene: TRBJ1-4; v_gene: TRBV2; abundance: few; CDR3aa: CATREGLTNEKLFF; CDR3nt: TGTGCCACCCGGGAGGGGTTAACTAATGAAAAACTGTTTTTT